These 24 T cell receptor beta chains came from one sample sequenced in a study of blood T cell repertoires in COVID-19. Only in-frame clones appear in the TCRdb table, and some are missing; sequencing was by immunoSEQ multiplex PCR. The sample has 250,000 to 300,000 clones, around 80% seen once. Material: PBMCs or T cells enriched from blood (not recorded which). The receptor set was obtained from a man aged 35-49 years who had been exposed to COVID-19.

The chain combines TRBV11-3 with TRBJ2-5; TRBD2 agrees at 10 bases. The trim removed 1 base at V and 4 bases at J, leaving 0 bases unmatched. This CDR3 is 14 amino acids long. The germline V gene encodes CDR1 SGHNT and CDR2 YENEEA. The CDR3 is CASSLGLAGETQYF. The CDR3, as DNA: TGTGCCAGCAGCTTAGGACTAGCGGGAGAGACCCAGTACTTC.

This chain uses TRBV10-1 with TRBJ1-2; 8 bases agree with TRBD1. The V gene's germline CDR1 is WNHNN and CDR2 SYGVQD (reference sequence). The CDR3 is made up of 13 amino acids. V shed 4 bases and J 10 bases; nucleotides not matched to a gene: 8. The CDR3 loop is CASSVPGQGNYTF. DNA of the CDR3: TGCGCCAGCAGTGTACCCGGACAGGGTAACTACACCTTC.

V usage is TRBV29-1 and J usage is TRBJ1-1, with a tentative D call TRBD1 (6 bases). This CDR3 spans 13 amino acids. The V gene lost 6 bases and the J gene lost 4 bases, with 15 bases spanning the gap. Germline CDR1 and CDR2: SQVTM and ANQGSEA. CDR3 coding DNA: TGCAGCGTAGTACAGGGAATCGGCACTGAAGCTTTCTTT. This encodes CSVVQGIGTEAFF.

This rearrangement joins TRBV30 to TRBJ2-1; D ambiguous. Germline V gene data show CDR1 as GTSNPN and CDR2 as SVGIG (reference sequence). CDR3 size: 14 residues. V was trimmed by 3 bases and J by 1 base, leaving 10 bases between them. The CDR3 nucleotides are TGTGCCTGGAGGAGTGTCTCATCCTACAATGAGCAGTTCTTC. Translation: CAWRSVSSYNEQFF.

This clone was seen a handful of times. CDR3 amino acids: CASSPWDSKLPYNEQFF. The CDR3 DNA reads TGTGCCAGCAGTCCGTGGGACAGTAAGCTGCCCTACAATGAGCAGTTCTTC. V usage is TRBV28 and J usage is TRBJ2-1; TRBD1 aligns across 7 bases. This CDR3 comprises 17 residues. Germline V lookup: CDR1 MDHEN, CDR2 SYDVKM. The J segment lost 2 bases and the V segment lost 5 bases, leaving 12 bases of the junction unmatched.

The chain recombines TRBV12-3 or TRBV12-4 with TRBJ1-2; TRBD1 matches at 8 bases. The CDR3 totals 13 residues. Trimming took 5 bases from V and 8 from J; bases not matched to a gene: 7. DNA for the CDR3: TGTGCCAGCAGTCATCAGGGGGCGAACGGCTACACCTTC. This sequence encodes CASSHQGANGYTF.

The chain employs TRBV19 and TRBJ2-2; possible D gene TRBD2, 6 bases. CDR1 LNHDA and CDR2 SQIVND come from the germline V gene (reference sequence). V lost 3 bases to trimming and J lost 9 bases, with 17 bases between them. The CDR3 runs to 15 residues. CDR3 sequence: CASSMGLATHRELFF. CDR3 nucleotides: TGTGCCAGTAGTATGGGGCTAGCGACCCACCGGGAGCTGTTTTTT. Together with reference TRBV19 and TRBJ2-2, the CDR3 gives the full variable domain: DGGITQSPKYLFRKEGQNVTLSCEQNLNHDAMYWYRQDPGQGLRLIYYSQIVNDFQKGDIAEGYSVSREKKESFPLTVTSAQKNPTAFYLCASSMGLATHRELFFGEGSRLTVL.

The chain combines TRBV10-3 with TRBJ1-3, with unresolved D. Germline V gene sequence: CDR1 ENHRY, CDR2 SYGVKD. V was clipped by 3 bases and J by 4 bases, with 10 bases between them. The CDR3 length is 14 residues. This chain's CDR3 is CAISDPVTGNTIYF. In nucleotides, the CDR3 is TGTGCCATCAGTGATCCTGTAACAGGAAACACCATATATTTT.

The chain combines TRBV11-3 with TRBJ2-3; 12 bases line up with TRBD1. CDR3 length: 12 amino acids. After removal of 5 bases from V and 14 bases from J, the junction contained 5 bases not matched to a gene. The germline V gene encodes CDR1 SGHNT and CDR2 YENEEA. The CDR3 here is CASSHRDRGLYF. The CDR3 nucleotides read TGTGCCAGCAGCCACCGGGACAGGGGGCTGTATTTT.

This chain joins TRBV10-3 and TRBJ2-3, with 8 bases that match TRBD1. After removal of 6 bases from V and 4 bases from J, the junction contained 0 bases not matched to a gene. This CDR3 region has 12 residues. Germline V lookup: CDR1 ENHRY, CDR2 SYGVKD. The CDR3 bases are TGTGCCATCAGGGACAGGGCAGATACGCAGTATTTT. Translating gives CAIRDRADTQYF.

This clone showed up just once. The V and J genes are TRBV6-5 and TRBJ1-1; D possibly corresponds to TRBD1 (6 bases). Germline CDR1 and CDR2: MNHEY and SVGAGI. With 2 bases removed from V and 6 bases from J, the gap between germline ends came to 16 bases. The CDR3 totals 15 residues. The CDR3 here is CASSYATGKAAEAFF. The CDR3 DNA reads TGTGCCAGCAGTTACGCCACAGGGAAGGCGGCTGAAGCTTTCTTT.

The chain links TRBV27 to TRBJ1-6; D remains ambiguous. Trimming removed 3 bases from V and 6 bases from J, with 15 bases in between. The CDR3 has 16 residues. CDR1 MNHEY and CDR2 SMNVEV come from the germline V gene (reference sequence). CDR3 DNA: TGTGCCAGCAGTTTCGCCAGCCGACAAACTAATTCACCCCTCCACTTT. As protein: CASSFASRQTNSPLHF.

This chain links TRBV5-1 with TRBJ1-6; D is unresolved. Germline CDR1 is SGHRS and CDR2 is YFSETQ. V was shortened by 6 bases and J by 8 bases, with 15 bases between the two germline ends. CDR3 size: 14 residues. The CDR3: CASTSQATDSPLHF. CDR3 DNA: TGCGCCAGCACGTCTCAAGCAACGGATTCACCCCTCCACTTT.

The chain couples TRBV28 to TRBJ2-1, with TRBD2 identical over 11 bases. V lost 11 bases and J lost 7; bases outside the gene matches: 7. Germline assignment: CDR1 MDHEN and CDR2 SYDVKM. The CDR3 has 13 amino acids. CDR3 coding DNA: TGTGCCGGAGGGACTAGCGGATTGAATGAGCAGTTCTTC. Protein product: CAGGTSGLNEQFF.

This clone was recorded only once. V and J are TRBV9 and TRBJ2-1; TRBD1 agrees at 7 bases. Per the germline V gene, CDR1 is SGDLS and CDR2 is YYNGEE. This CDR3 is 15 amino acids long. After removal of 4 bases from V and 3 bases from J, the junction contained 7 bases not matched to a gene. The DNA for the CDR3 is TGTGCCAGCAGCCCGGGACAGAGAAGCTACAATGAGCAGTTCTTC. Translated: CASSPGQRSYNEQFF.

This clone has a handful of counts. The rearrangement uses TRBV11-2 and TRBJ2-5, with D perhaps matching TRBD2 (6 bases). The germline gives CDR1 SGHAT, CDR2 FQNNGV. The CDR3 sequence is 14 residues long. V dropped 5 bases and J dropped 2 bases, with 12 bases sitting between them. CDR3 sequence reads: CASSDGSLQETQYF. The CDR3 coding sequence is TGTGCCAGCAGCGACGGGAGTCTACAAGAGACCCAGTACTTC.

This clone is a singleton in its sample. The V and J genes are TRBV18 and TRBJ2-5; D perhaps matches TRBD2 (5 bases). This CDR3 has 18 amino acids. Trimming shortened V by 2 bases and J by 2 bases, and 21 bases separated the two germline ends. The V gene's germline CDR1 is KGHSH and CDR2 LQKENI. In DNA form, the CDR3 reads TGTGCCAGCTCACCAGTTCGGACTCCGGTAGGGAGACAAGAGACCCAGTACTTC. This translates into CASSPVRTPVGRQETQYF. Full variable domain (missing parts from reference TRBV18 and TRBJ2-5): NAGVMQNPRHLVRRRGQEARLRCSPMKGHSHVYWYRQLPEEGLKFMVYLQKENIIDESGMPKERFSAEFPKEGPSILRIQQVVRGDSAAYFCASSPVRTPVGRQETQYFGPGTRLLVL.

The CDR3 sequence: CASSTLGVLNTIYF. The CDR3 nucleotides are TGTGCCAGCAGTACTCTAGGGGTACTCAACACCATATATTTT. The chain uses TRBV5-6 and TRBJ1-3, with a possible D match to TRBD1 (5 bases). V was cut by 5 bases and J by 7 bases, with 16 bases left in between. Per germline, CDR1 SGHDT and CDR2 YYEEEE. The CDR3 has 14 amino acids. Combining the CDR3 with reference TRBV5-6 and TRBJ1-3 gives the whole variable domain DAGVTQSPTHLIKTRGQQVTLRCSPKSGHDTVSWYQQALGQGPQFIFQYYEEEERQRGNFPDRFSGHQFPNYSSELNVNALLLGDSALYLCASSTLGVLNTIYFGEGSWLTVV.

This clone was detected once. The rearrangement joins TRBV29-1 to TRBJ2-2; a weak D match, TRBD1 (5 bases). The V gene's germline CDR1 is SQVTM and CDR2 ANQGSEA. V was shortened by 4 bases and J by 0 bases, with 6 bases between the two germline ends. The CDR3 sequence is 13 residues long. The CDR3 protein is CSVVGANTGELFF. The CDR3 DNA is TGCAGCGTTGTAGGGGCGAACACCGGGGAGCTGTTTTTT.

CDR3 nucleotide sequence: TGTGCCTGGAGGGCGTCCCCCGGGTCGCCCCAGCATTTT. Translation gives CAWRASPGSPQHF. This chain uses TRBV30 with TRBJ1-5; the D is unclear. The germline V and J ends were trimmed by 3 bases and 9 bases, with 15 bases remaining between them. Germline lookup yields CDR1 GTSNPN and CDR2 SVGIG (reference sequence). The CDR3 spans 13 residues. Combining the CDR3 with reference TRBV30 and TRBJ1-5 gives the whole variable domain SQTIHQWPATLVQPVGSPLSLECTVEGTSNPNLYWYRQAAGRGLQLLFYSVGIGQISSEVPQNLSASRPQDRQFILSSKKLLLSDSGFYLCAWRASPGSPQHFGDGTRLSIL.

J is TRBJ1-2 and V is TRBV5-8, with a possible D match to TRBD1 (6 bases). The V gene lost 7 bases and the J gene lost 4 bases, with 11 bases spanning the gap. The CDR3 totals 12 residues. The germline gives CDR1 SGHTS, CDR2 YDEGEE. CDR3 in DNA: TGTGCCAGCGGCATGACAGGCTATGGCTACACCTTC. It specifies CASGMTGYGYTF.

The CDR3 sequence is CAWSWGSGSHETQYF. The CDR3 DNA is TGTGCCTGGAGTTGGGGTAGCGGGAGCCATGAGACCCAGTACTTC. This sequence joins TRBV30 and TRBJ2-5; 9 nucleotides match TRBD2. Trimming removed 2 bases from V and 5 bases from J; junction bases left unmatched: 9. The CDR3 runs to 15 residues. Germline V gene sequence: CDR1 GTSNPN, CDR2 SVGIG (reference sequence).

This chain joins TRBV10-3 and TRBJ1-1; 9 nucleotides align to TRBD1. This CDR3 comprises 13 residues. V lost 6 bases to trimming and J lost 7 bases; unmatched junction nucleotides: 6. CDR1 ENHRY and CDR2 SYGVKD come from the germline V gene. The CDR3 region is CAISGTGTVEAFF. In nucleotides, the CDR3 is TGTGCCATCAGCGGGACAGGGACGGTTGAAGCTTTCTTT.

This clone was detected once. This rearrangement joins TRBV9 to TRBJ1-5; 8 nucleotides line up with TRBD1. Germline CDR1 reads SGDLS; CDR2 reads YYNGEE. After removal of 6 bases from V and 5 bases from J, the junction contained 16 bases not matched to a gene. This CDR3 has 17 amino acids. In DNA, the CDR3 is TGTGCCAGCACCATAACGGGGACAGGTGAGGCAGATCAGCCCCAGCATTTT. Translated, it gives CASTITGTGEADQPQHF.